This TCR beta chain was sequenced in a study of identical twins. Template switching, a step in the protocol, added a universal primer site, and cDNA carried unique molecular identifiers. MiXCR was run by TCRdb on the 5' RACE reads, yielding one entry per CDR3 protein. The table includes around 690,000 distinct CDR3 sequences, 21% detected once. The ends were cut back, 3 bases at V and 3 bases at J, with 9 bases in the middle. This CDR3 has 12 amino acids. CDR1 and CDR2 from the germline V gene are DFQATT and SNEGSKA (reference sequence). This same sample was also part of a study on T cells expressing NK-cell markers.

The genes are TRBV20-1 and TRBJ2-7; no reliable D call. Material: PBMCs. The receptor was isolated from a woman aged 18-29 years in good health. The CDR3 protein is CSASKEIYEQYF. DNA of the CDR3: TGCAGTGCTAGCAAGGAAATCTACGAGCAGTACTTC.